The clone carrying this T cell receptor beta chain was detected only once. What it binds is unknown. This entry is derived from a study of T cell repertoires in cytomegalovirus infection. Study information: Signatures in public TCR beta sequences pointed to both CMV infection and matching HLA type. Overall study findings and caveats: In two of eight donors, the top clonotype was HLA-C-restricted CMV-specific. CMV carriers having the relevant HLA were flagged by cumulative public TCR beta family frequency.

TCRdb re-called the reads through MiXCR, storing one row per CDR3 protein. This sample has over 150,000 distinct CDR3 sequences; under 25% occur once, and the top ten carry roughly 2.9%. V dropped 5 bases and J dropped 4 bases, with 17 bases sitting between them. CDR1 is DFQATT and CDR2 is SNEGSKA in the germline V gene (reference sequence). The length of the CDR3 is 14 residues. The sample consisted of PBMCs. This sequence joins TRBV20-1 and TRBJ1-1; D is undetermined. This receptor was obtained from a human donor in good health (CMV status not recorded). Some clones in this sample may be carry-over from other donors' samples. The CDR3 reads CSAPSRGSGTEAFF. The CDR3 region has the DNA TGCAGTGCTCCTTCCCGTGGCTCGGGCACTGAAGCTTTCTTT.